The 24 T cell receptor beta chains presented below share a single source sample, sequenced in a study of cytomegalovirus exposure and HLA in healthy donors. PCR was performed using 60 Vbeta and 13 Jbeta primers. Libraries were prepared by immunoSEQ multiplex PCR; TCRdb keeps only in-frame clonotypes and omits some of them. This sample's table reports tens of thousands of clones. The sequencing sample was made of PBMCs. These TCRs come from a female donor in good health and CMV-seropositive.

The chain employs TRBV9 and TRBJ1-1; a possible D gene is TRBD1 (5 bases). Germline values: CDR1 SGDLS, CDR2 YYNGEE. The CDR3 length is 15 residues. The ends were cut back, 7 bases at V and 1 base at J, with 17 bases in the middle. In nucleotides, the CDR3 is TGTGCCAGCCAGGATCCCAGAACAGGGAACACTGAAGCTTTCTTT. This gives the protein CASQDPRTGNTEAFF. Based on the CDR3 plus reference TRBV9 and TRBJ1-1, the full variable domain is DSGVTQTPKHLITATGQRVTLRCSPRSGDLSVYWYQQSLDQGLQFLIQYYNGEERAKGNILERFSAQQFPDLHSELNLSSLELGDSALYFCASQDPRTGNTEAFFGQGTRLTVV.

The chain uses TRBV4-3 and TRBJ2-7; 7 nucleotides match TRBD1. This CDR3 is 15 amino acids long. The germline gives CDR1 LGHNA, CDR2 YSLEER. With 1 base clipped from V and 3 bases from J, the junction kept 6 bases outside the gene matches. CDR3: CASSQGGRDSYEQYF. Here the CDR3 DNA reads TGCGCCAGCAGCCAAGGGGGCCGGGACAGCTACGAGCAGTACTTC.

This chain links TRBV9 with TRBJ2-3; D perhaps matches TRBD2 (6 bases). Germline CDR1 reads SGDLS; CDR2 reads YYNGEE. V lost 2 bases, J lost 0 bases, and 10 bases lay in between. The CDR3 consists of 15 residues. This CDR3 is CASSVGGVSTDTQYF. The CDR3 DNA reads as TGTGCCAGCAGCGTCGGCGGGGTTAGCACAGATACGCAGTATTTT. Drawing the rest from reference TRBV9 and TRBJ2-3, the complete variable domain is DSGVTQTPKHLITATGQRVTLRCSPRSGDLSVYWYQQSLDQGLQFLIQYYNGEERAKGNILERFSAQQFPDLHSELNLSSLELGDSALYFCASSVGGVSTDTQYFGPGTRLTVL.

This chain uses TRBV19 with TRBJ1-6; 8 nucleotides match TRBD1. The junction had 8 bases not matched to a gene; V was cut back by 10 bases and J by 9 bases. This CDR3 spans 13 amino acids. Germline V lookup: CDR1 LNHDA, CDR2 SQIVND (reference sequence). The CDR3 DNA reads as TGTGCCACCGGGGACAGGTGGGGTTCACCCCTCCACTTT. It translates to CATGDRWGSPLHF.

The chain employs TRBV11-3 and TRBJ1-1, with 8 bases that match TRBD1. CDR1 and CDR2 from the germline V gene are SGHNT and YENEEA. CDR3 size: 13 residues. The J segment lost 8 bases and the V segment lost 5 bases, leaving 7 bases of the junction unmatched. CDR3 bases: TGTGCCAGCAGCCCCCCCGACAGGGGCGAAGCTTTCTTT. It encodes CASSPPDRGEAFF.

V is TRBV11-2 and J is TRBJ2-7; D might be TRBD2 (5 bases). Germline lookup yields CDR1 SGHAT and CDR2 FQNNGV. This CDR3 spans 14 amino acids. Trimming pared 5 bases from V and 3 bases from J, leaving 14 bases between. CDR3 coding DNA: TGTGCCAGCAGCGGGATTCCGGGATTCTACGAGCAGTACTTC. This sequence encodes CASSGIPGFYEQYF.

The CDR3 region is CASSVAGVAGGRETQYF. In DNA, the CDR3 is TGTGCCAGCAGCGTAGCGGGAGTAGCGGGGGGCCGGGAGACCCAGTACTTC. The rearrangement uses TRBV9 and TRBJ2-5, with 10 bases fitting TRBD2. This CDR3 is 17 amino acids long. V lost 0 bases to trimming and J lost 5 bases; unmatched junction nucleotides: 10. Germline V gene data show CDR1 as SGDLS and CDR2 as YYNGEE.

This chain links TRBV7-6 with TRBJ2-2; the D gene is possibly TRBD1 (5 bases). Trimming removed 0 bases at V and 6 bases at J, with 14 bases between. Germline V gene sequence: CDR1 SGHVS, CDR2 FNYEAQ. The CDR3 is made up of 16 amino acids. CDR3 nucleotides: TGTGCCAGCAGCTTAGCGCGTCCAGGGTGGCCCGGGGAGCTGTTTTTT. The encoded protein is CASSLARPGWPGELFF. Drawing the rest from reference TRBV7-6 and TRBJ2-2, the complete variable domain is GAGVSQSPRYKVTKRGQDVALRCDPISGHVSLYWYRQALGQGPEFLTYFNYEAQQDKSGLPNDRFSAERPEGSISTLTIQRTEQRDSAMYRCASSLARPGWPGELFFGEGSRLTVL.

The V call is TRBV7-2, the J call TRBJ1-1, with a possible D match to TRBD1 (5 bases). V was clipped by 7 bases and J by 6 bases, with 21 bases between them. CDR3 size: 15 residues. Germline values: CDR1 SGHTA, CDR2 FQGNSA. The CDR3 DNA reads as TGTGCCAGCACCCTTCATCCAGGGTCGTCCGCTGAAGCTTTCTTT. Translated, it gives CASTLHPGSSAEAFF.

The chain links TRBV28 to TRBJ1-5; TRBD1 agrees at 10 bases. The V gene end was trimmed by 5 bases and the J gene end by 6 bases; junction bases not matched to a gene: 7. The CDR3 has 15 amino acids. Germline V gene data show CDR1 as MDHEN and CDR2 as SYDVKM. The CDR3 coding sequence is TGTGCCAGCAGTCCAAGAGGACAGGGGGTTCAGCCCCAGCATTTT. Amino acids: CASSPRGQGVQPQHF.

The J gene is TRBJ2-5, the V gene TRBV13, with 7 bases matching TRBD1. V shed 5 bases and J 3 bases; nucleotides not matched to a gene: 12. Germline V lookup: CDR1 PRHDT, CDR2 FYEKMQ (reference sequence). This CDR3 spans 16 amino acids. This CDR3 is CASSHVRDSSEETQYF. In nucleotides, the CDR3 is TGTGCCAGCAGCCATGTCCGGGACAGCAGCGAAGAGACCCAGTACTTC.

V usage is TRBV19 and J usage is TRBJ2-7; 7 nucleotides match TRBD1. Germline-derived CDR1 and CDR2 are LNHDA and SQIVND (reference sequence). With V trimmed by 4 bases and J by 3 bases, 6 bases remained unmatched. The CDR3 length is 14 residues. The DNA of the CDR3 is TGTGCCAGTAGTAACAGGGGTAAGGGCTACGAGCAGTACTTC. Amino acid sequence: CASSNRGKGYEQYF.

The CDR3 is CASSPRVDSGNEAFF. For the CDR3, the DNA is TGTGCCAGCTCACCACGGGTGGACAGTGGAAACGAAGCTTTCTTT. The rearrangement uses TRBV18 and TRBJ1-1, with a tentative D call TRBD1 (6 bases). CDR1 is KGHSH, CDR2 LQKENI, per germline. Trimming removed 1 base at V and 8 bases at J, with 17 bases between. CDR3 length equals 15 residues. Drawing the rest from reference TRBV18 and TRBJ1-1, the complete variable domain is NAGVMQNPRHLVRRRGQEARLRCSPMKGHSHVYWYRQLPEEGLKFMVYLQKENIIDESGMPKERFSAEFPKEGPSILRIQQVVRGDSAAYFCASSPRVDSGNEAFFGQGTRLTVV.

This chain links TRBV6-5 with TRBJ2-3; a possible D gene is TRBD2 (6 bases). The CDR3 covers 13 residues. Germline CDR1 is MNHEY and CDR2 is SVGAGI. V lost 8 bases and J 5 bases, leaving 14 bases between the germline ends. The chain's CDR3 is CASAGLGGDTQYF. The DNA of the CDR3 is TGTGCCAGCGCCGGGTTGGGAGGAGATACGCAGTATTTT.

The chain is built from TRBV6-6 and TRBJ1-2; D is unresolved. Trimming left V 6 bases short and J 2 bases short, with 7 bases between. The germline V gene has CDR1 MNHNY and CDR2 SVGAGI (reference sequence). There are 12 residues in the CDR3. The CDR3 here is CASSRENYGYTF. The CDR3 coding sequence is TGTGCCAGCAGCCGGGAAAACTATGGCTACACCTTC.

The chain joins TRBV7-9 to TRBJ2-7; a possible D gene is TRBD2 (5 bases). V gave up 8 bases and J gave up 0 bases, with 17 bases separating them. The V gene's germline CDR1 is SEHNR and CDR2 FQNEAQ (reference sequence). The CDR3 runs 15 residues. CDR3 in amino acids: CASSSSGSPSYEQYF. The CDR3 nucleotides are TGTGCCAGCTCCTCTTCGGGGTCACCCTCCTACGAGCAGTACTTC.

The CDR3 loop is CASSVDTTSGNTIYF. The CDR3 bases are TGTGCCAGCAGTGTAGACACAACCTCTGGAAACACCATATATTTT. The J gene is TRBJ1-3, the V gene TRBV2; no clear D gene. Germline values: CDR1 SNHLY, CDR2 FYNNEI. The germline V and J ends were trimmed by 4 bases and 0 bases, with 10 bases remaining between them. CDR3 length: 15 residues.

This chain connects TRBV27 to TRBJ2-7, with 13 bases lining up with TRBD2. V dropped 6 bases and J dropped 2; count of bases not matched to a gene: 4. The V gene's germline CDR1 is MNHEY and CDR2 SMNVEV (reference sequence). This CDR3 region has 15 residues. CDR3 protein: CASRKGLAGTYEQYF. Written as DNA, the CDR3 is TGTGCCAGCAGAAAGGGACTAGCGGGAACCTACGAGCAGTACTTC.

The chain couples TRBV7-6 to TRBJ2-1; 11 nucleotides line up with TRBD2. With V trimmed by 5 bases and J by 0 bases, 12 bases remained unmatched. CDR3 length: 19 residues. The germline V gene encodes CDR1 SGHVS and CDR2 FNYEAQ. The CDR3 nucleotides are TGTGCCAGCAGCAAAGGACTAGCGGGCGGTAAATACTCCTACAATGAGCAGTTCTTC. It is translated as CASSKGLAGGKYSYNEQFF.

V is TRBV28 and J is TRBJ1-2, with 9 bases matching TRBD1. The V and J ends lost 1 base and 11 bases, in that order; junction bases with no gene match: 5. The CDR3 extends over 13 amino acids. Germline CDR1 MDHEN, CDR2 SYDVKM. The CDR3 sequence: CASSLSQGALYTF. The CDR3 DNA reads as TGTGCCAGCAGTTTATCACAGGGGGCGCTTTACACCTTC.

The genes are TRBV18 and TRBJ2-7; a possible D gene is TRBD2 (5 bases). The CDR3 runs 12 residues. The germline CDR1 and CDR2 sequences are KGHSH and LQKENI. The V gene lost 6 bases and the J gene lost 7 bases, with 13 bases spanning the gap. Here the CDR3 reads CASSSSRGEQYF. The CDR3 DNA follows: TGTGCCAGCTCCTCTAGCCGGGGTGAGCAGTACTTC.

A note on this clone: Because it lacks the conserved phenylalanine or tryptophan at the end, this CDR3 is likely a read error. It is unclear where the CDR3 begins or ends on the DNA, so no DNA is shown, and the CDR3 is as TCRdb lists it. The CDR3 is CSVGGEGQGAVL. The rearrangement links TRBV29-1 to TRBJ1-2; whether TRBD1, the table's D call, matches the DNA was not checked. The CDR3 contains 12 residues when both ends are counted. From germline, CDR1 is SQVTM and CDR2 ANQGSEA.

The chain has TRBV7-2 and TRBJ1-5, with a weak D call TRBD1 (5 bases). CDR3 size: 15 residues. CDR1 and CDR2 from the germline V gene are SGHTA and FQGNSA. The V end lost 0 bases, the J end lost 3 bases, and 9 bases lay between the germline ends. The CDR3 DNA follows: TGTGCCAGCAGCTTAGCGCTCAGGGCCAATCAGCCCCAGCATTTT. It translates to CASSLALRANQPQHF.

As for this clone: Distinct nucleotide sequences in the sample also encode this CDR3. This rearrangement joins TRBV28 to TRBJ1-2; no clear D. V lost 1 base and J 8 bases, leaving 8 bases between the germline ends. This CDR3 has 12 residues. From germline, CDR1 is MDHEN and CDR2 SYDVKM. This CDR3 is CASSLSTGGYTF. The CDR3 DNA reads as TGTGCCAGCAGTTTATCGACGGGAGGCTACACCTTC.